This TCR beta chain was profiled in a study of T cell responses to AZD1222 COVID-19 vaccine. Worth noting for this clone: Its antigen is unknown.

Sequenced by immunoSEQ multiplex PCR; TCRdb stores in-frame clones only, minus some. The sample consists of about 79,000 clones, approximately 80% of them appearing once. Study-wide results and limits: Repertoires were obtained only post-peak T cell response. It was only a handful of AZD1222 recipients who were seropositive at baseline. Donor demographics were predominantly white British with a female majority; clonal diversity may be underestimated. A rise in Spike-specific TCR breadth and depth followed two AZD1222 doses.

The length of the CDR3 is 13 residues. Trimming removed 5 bases from V and 6 bases from J; junction bases left unmatched: 5. Germline V lookup: CDR1 LGHDT, CDR2 YNNKEL (reference sequence). This receptor was obtained from an adult in good health. The chain joins TRBV3-1 (or the pseudogene TRBV3-2) to TRBJ2-7; 9 bases are a match to TRBD1. The source material was peripheral blood, sampled on day 0 of AZD1222 vaccination. The CDR3 spells CASSNTGQGEQYF. The CDR3 nucleotides read TGTGCCAGCAGCAACACGGGACAGGGCGAGCAGTACTTC.